The T cell receptor beta chain described here comes from a study of CD8 T cells in Susac syndrome. Study as a whole: Patients with Susac syndrome were therapy-naive, taking corticosteroids, with some also receiving intravenous immunoglobulin, or taking intravenous immunoglobulin alone at the time their blood was drawn.

Roughly 0.45 to 1 ug RNA was reverse transcribed with random hexamers. Using its own MiXCR run on the immunoSEQ multiplex PCR reads, TCRdb lists one record per CDR3 protein. There are about 190,000 distinct CDR3 sequences in the sample; approximately 94% occur only once, and approximately 0.1% lies in the top ten. With regard to this clonotype: Its specificity is unknown.

Sequencing targeted TCR beta in T cells from blood (CD8+ and CD4+). The patients with Susac syndrome satisfied recently defined diagnostic criteria for either definite or probable disease. Whole-study results and caveats: Susac syndrome CD4+ T cell repertoires showed no clonal expansion.

V lost 6 bases and J 1 base, leaving 15 bases between the germline ends. The CDR3 loop spans 15 amino acids. In germline, CDR1 is MNHEY, CDR2 SVGAGI. This receptor was identified in a human donor with Susac syndrome. Sequenced input: CD4+ T cells from PBMCs. The chain carries TRBV6-5 and TRBJ1-1; weak D call: TRBD1 (5 bases). The DNA of the CDR3 is TGTGCCAGCAGCCGTCCGGGACGGACGAACACTGAAGCTTTCTTT. As protein: CASSRPGRTNTEAFF.